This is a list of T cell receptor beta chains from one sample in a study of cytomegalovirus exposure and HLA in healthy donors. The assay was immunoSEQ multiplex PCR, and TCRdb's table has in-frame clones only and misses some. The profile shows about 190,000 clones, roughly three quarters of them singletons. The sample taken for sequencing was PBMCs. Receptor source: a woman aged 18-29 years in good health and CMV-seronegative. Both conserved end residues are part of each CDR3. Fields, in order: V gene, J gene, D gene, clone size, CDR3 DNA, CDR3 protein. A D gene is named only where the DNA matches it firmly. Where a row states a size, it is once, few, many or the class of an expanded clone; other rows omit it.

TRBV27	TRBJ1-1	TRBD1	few	TGTGCCAGCAGTTTTGGGACAGGGGAGGGGAGCACTGAAGCTTTCTTT	CASSFGTGEGSTEAFF
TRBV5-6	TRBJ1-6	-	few	TGTGCCAGCAGCTTACGGGTGTCAGGGTATAATTCACCCCTCCACTTT	CASSLRVSGYNSPLHF
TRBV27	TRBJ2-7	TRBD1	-	TGTGCCAGCAGTTCCTACCCCCCCGGACAGGCCTTATCCTCCTACGAGCAGTACTTC	CASSSYPPGQALSSYEQYF
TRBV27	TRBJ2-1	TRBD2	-	TGTGCCAGCAGTTCGAGACTAGCGGGGGCGAAATTTTCCTACAATGAGCAGTTCTTC	CASSSRLAGAKFSYNEQFF
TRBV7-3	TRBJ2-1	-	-	TGTGCCAGCAGCTTCTTGGGGGCGGGTGAGCAGTTCTTC	CASSFLGAGEQFF
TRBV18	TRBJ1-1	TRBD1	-	TGTGCCAGCTTCCCAGACAGGGGTGAAGCTTTCTTT	CASFPDRGEAFF
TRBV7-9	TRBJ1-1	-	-	TGTGCCAGCAGCTTAGTTGACAGGCAGGCTTTCTTT	CASSLVDRQAFF
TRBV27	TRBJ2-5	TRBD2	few	TGTGCCAGCAGTTTAATGGCGGGGGGGCCCAGGACCCAGTACTTC	CASSLMAGGPRTQYF
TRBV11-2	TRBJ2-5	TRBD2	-	TGTGCCACCTCAGGGGGGACTAGCGGGAGGGCCCCAGAGACCCAGTACTTC	CATSGGTSGRAPETQYF
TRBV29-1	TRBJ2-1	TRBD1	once	TGCAGCGTTACAGGGGACCCCTACAATGAGCAGTTCTTC	CSVTGDPYNEQFF
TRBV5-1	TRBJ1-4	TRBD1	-	TGCGCCAGCAGCTCCAATACCGGGACAGTGCGTGAAAAACTGTTTTTT	CASSSNTGTVREKLFF
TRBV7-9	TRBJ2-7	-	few	TGTGCCAGCAGCTTAGATCCCTCCTACGAGCAGTACTTC	CASSLDPSYEQYF
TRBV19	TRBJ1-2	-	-	TGTGCCAGTAGTATCGAAACCACGGTGGATGGCTACACCTTC	CASSIETTVDGYTF
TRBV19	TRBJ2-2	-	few	TGTGCCAGTAGTTGGTCGGCGAACACCGGGGAGCTGTTTTTT	CASSWSANTGELFF
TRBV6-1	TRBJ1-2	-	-	TGTGCCAGCAGTGATAGTAGGTGGGGGGATGGCTACACCTTC	CASSDSRWGDGYTF
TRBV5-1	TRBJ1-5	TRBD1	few	TGCGCCAGCAGCTTGGGGGACAGGGGCAATCAGCCCCAGCATTTT	CASSLGDRGNQPQHF
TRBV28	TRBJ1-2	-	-	TGTGCCAGCACTAAGTTTCACTATGGCTACACCTTC	CASTKFHYGYTF
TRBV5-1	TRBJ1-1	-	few	TGCGCCAGCAGACAAGGGAGAGCGAACACTGAAGCTTTCTTT	CASRQGRANTEAFF
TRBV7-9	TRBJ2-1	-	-	TGTGCCAGCAGCTTAGCGGCGGGTGTTCGGTCCTACAATGAGCAGTTCTTC	CASSLAAGVRSYNEQFF
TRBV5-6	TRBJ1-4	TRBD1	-	TGTGCCAGCAGCTTGGGGCTGACAGGGGACGGGAAACTGTTTTTT	CASSLGLTGDGKLFF